This is a list of T cell receptor beta chains from one sample in a study of STAT3 mutations in large granular lymphocyte leukemia. Sequenced by immunoSEQ multiplex PCR; TCRdb stores in-frame clones only, minus some. This table has about 42,000 clones, about 81% appearing once. Sequencing was carried out using PBMCs. These receptors all stem from a human donor with T large granular lymphocyte leukemia. Some clones in this sample may be carry-over from other donors' samples. Each CDR3 is given with its conserved first and last residue. The D gene is left open where the match is weak. Clone size is not always given. Where it is, it says once, few, many or a class for expanded clones.

d_gene: TRBD2
j_gene: TRBJ2-1
v_gene: TRBV15
abundance: NA
CDR3aa: CATSRDPSGVYNEQFF
CDR3nt: TGTGCCACCAGCAGAGATCCTAGCGGGGTCTACAATGAGCAGTTCTTC

d_gene: NA
j_gene: TRBJ1-1
v_gene: TRBV29-1
abundance: once
CDR3aa: CSVGFGREGNTEAFF
CDR3nt: TGCAGCGTTGGTTTCGGCAGGGAGGGAAACACTGAAGCTTTCTTT

d_gene: NA
j_gene: TRBJ2-6
v_gene: TRBV28
abundance: once
CDR3aa: CASIGFSGANVLTF
CDR3nt: TGTGCCAGCATAGGGTTCTCTGGGGCCAACGTCCTGACTTTC

d_gene: TRBD1
j_gene: TRBJ1-1
v_gene: TRBV6-4
abundance: few
CDR3aa: CASSRGGSNTEAFF
CDR3nt: TGTGCCAGCAGCCGAGGGGGCTCGAACACTGAAGCTTTCTTT

d_gene: TRBD1
j_gene: TRBJ2-7
v_gene: TRBV7-8
abundance: NA
CDR3aa: CASSSKGTGWSTEQYF
CDR3nt: TGTGCCAGCAGCTCAAAAGGGACAGGGTGGTCTACCGAGCAGTACTTC

d_gene: NA
j_gene: TRBJ1-4
v_gene: TRBV7-9
abundance: once
CDR3aa: CASSPWGILPEKLFF
CDR3nt: TGTGCCAGCAGCCCTTGGGGAATACTCCCTGAAAAACTGTTTTTT

d_gene: NA
j_gene: TRBJ2-6
v_gene: TRBV28
abundance: NA
CDR3aa: CASRPSARALGANVLTF
CDR3nt: TGTGCCAGCAGACCCTCAGCGAGGGCTCTAGGGGCCAACGTCCTGACTTTC

d_gene: NA
j_gene: TRBJ1-1
v_gene: TRBV4-1
abundance: NA
CDR3aa: CASSQDGALNTEAFF
CDR3nt: TGCGCCAGCAGCCAGGATGGCGCATTGAACACTGAAGCTTTCTTT

d_gene: NA
j_gene: TRBJ1-1
v_gene: TRBV6-5
abundance: NA
CDR3aa: CASSSFGGENTEAFF
CDR3nt: TGTGCCAGCAGCTCCTTCGGGGGGGAGAACACTGAAGCTTTCTTT

d_gene: TRBD1
j_gene: TRBJ1-1
v_gene: TRBV19
abundance: once
CDR3aa: CATTGQGNTEAFF
CDR3nt: TGTGCCACCACCGGACAGGGGAACACTGAAGCTTTCTTT

d_gene: TRBD2
j_gene: TRBJ2-3
v_gene: TRBV2
abundance: NA
CDR3aa: CASSEFGGSTDTQYF
CDR3nt: TGTGCCAGCAGTGAGTTCGGGGGGAGCACAGATACGCAGTATTTT

d_gene: NA
j_gene: TRBJ1-4
v_gene: TRBV5-5
abundance: few
CDR3aa: CASGSGPNEKLFF
CDR3nt: TGTGCCAGCGGGTCGGGCCCTAATGAAAAACTGTTTTTT

d_gene: NA
j_gene: TRBJ1-2
v_gene: TRBV15
abundance: NA
CDR3aa: CATSPGAREYGYTF
CDR3nt: TGTGCCACCAGCCCTGGGGCACGGGAGTATGGCTACACCTTC

d_gene: NA
j_gene: TRBJ1-1
v_gene: TRBV5-1
abundance: NA
CDR3aa: CASSLFLGLDTEAFF
CDR3nt: TGCGCCAGCAGCTTGTTCTTGGGGTTGGACACTGAAGCTTTCTTT

d_gene: NA
j_gene: TRBJ1-2
v_gene: TRBV6-6
abundance: NA
CDR3aa: CASSYGPSDDYGYTF
CDR3nt: TGTGCCAGCAGTTACGGACCCTCAGATGACTATGGCTACACCTTC

d_gene: TRBD1
j_gene: TRBJ1-6
v_gene: TRBV4-3
abundance: few
CDR3aa: CASSQDWIGQGVLPLHF
CDR3nt: TGCGCCAGCAGCCAAGATTGGATCGGACAGGGGGTTCTGCCCCTCCACTTT

d_gene: TRBD1
j_gene: TRBJ2-4
v_gene: TRBV28
abundance: NA
CDR3aa: CASSLTQGGVAF
CDR3nt: TGTGCCAGCAGTTTAACCCAAGGGGGCGTTGCCTTC

d_gene: NA
j_gene: TRBJ2-7
v_gene: TRBV4-3
abundance: once
CDR3aa: CASSQATGTEQYF
CDR3nt: TGCGCCAGCAGCCAGGCTACAGGGACAGAGCAGTACTTC

d_gene: NA
j_gene: TRBJ2-2
v_gene: TRBV6-5
abundance: NA
CDR3aa: CASSYRQSTGELFF
CDR3nt: TGTGCCAGCAGTTACCGCCAGAGCACCGGGGAGCTGTTTTTT

d_gene: NA
j_gene: TRBJ2-7
v_gene: TRBV27
abundance: NA
CDR3aa: CASSFQWVQGTNEQYF
CDR3nt: TGTGCCAGCAGTTTCCAATGGGTACAGGGAACGAACGAGCAGTACTTC

d_gene: NA
j_gene: TRBJ1-1
v_gene: TRBV28
abundance: NA
CDR3aa: CASSTMNTEAFF
CDR3nt: TGTGCCAGCAGTACTATGAACACTGAAGCTTTCTTT

d_gene: TRBD2
j_gene: TRBJ2-5
v_gene: TRBV15
abundance: NA
CDR3aa: CATSIELAGVGETQYF
CDR3nt: TGTGCCACCAGCATAGAGCTAGCGGGGGTTGGAGAGACCCAGTACTTC

d_gene: TRBD1
j_gene: TRBJ2-5
v_gene: TRBV30
abundance: NA
CDR3aa: CAWSDAGGAGETQYF
CDR3nt: TGTGCCTGGAGTGACGCAGGGGGCGCAGGAGAGACCCAGTACTTC

d_gene: TRBD2
j_gene: TRBJ2-7
v_gene: TRBV10-1
abundance: NA
CDR3aa: CASSQGTTAREQYF
CDR3nt: TGCGCCAGCAGCCAAGGGACTACCGCCCGCGAGCAGTACTTC

d_gene: NA
j_gene: TRBJ1-2
v_gene: TRBV19
abundance: NA
CDR3aa: CASSIASSDGANSYGYTF
CDR3nt: TGTGCCAGTAGTATAGCCTCATCCGACGGAGCCAACAGCTATGGCTACACCTTC

d_gene: TRBD2
j_gene: TRBJ2-5
v_gene: TRBV19
abundance: NA
CDR3aa: CASSIALTSGWGTQYF
CDR3nt: TGTGCCAGTAGTATAGCGTTGACTAGCGGATGGGGGACCCAGTACTTC

d_gene: NA
j_gene: TRBJ2-5
v_gene: TRBV15
abundance: few
CDR3aa: CATSRDRSTETQYF
CDR3nt: TGTGCCACCAGCAGAGACCGATCTACGGAGACCCAGTACTTC

d_gene: TRBD2
j_gene: TRBJ2-3
v_gene: TRBV7-2
abundance: few
CDR3aa: CASSYQSGGASTDTQYF
CDR3nt: TGTGCCAGCAGCTACCAAAGCGGGGGCGCTAGCACAGATACGCAGTATTTT

d_gene: NA
j_gene: TRBJ1-6
v_gene: TRBV9
abundance: NA
CDR3aa: CASSVRPESSYNSPLHF
CDR3nt: TGTGCCAGCAGCGTAAGGCCCGAGAGCTCCTATAATTCACCCCTCCACTTT

d_gene: TRBD1
j_gene: TRBJ1-6
v_gene: TRBV7-8
abundance: NA
CDR3aa: CASSPLWDRGSSYNSPLHF
CDR3nt: TGTGCCAGCAGCCCGCTCTGGGACAGGGGAAGCTCCTATAATTCACCCCTCCACTTT

d_gene: TRBD2
j_gene: TRBJ2-3
v_gene: TRBV5-1
abundance: NA
CDR3aa: CASSPGLAVDGADTQYF
CDR3nt: TGCGCCAGCAGCCCGGGACTAGCGGTTGATGGCGCAGATACGCAGTATTTT

d_gene: TRBD2
j_gene: TRBJ2-3
v_gene: TRBV5-4
abundance: NA
CDR3aa: CASSPPTSGGVGTQYF
CDR3nt: TGTGCCAGCAGCCCACCAACTAGCGGGGGGGTCGGTACGCAGTATTTT

d_gene: NA
j_gene: TRBJ1-6
v_gene: TRBV4-1
abundance: NA
CDR3aa: CASSQGEVRGGSPLHF
CDR3nt: TGCGCCAGCAGCCAAGGTGAGGTGAGGGGAGGATCACCCCTCCACTTT

d_gene: TRBD1
j_gene: TRBJ1-3
v_gene: TRBV4-1
abundance: NA
CDR3aa: CASSRGQGNTIYF
CDR3nt: TGCGCCAGCAGCCGTGGACAGGGCAACACCATATATTTT

d_gene: TRBD2
j_gene: TRBJ2-3
v_gene: TRBV28
abundance: NA
CDR3aa: CASSLPGGSGTDTQYF
CDR3nt: TGTGCCAGCAGTTTACCGGGAGGGAGCGGTACAGATACGCAGTATTTT

d_gene: NA
j_gene: TRBJ1-1
v_gene: TRBV6-5
abundance: NA
CDR3aa: CASSYSPSGTEAFF
CDR3nt: TGTGCCAGCAGTTACTCTCCGAGTGGTACTGAAGCTTTCTTT

d_gene: TRBD1
j_gene: TRBJ1-2
v_gene: TRBV6-5
abundance: NA
CDR3aa: CASSGPWDSSGGYTF
CDR3nt: TGTGCCAGCAGTGGACCCTGGGACAGCTCAGGCGGCTACACCTTC

d_gene: TRBD1
j_gene: TRBJ1-1
v_gene: TRBV5-1
abundance: NA
CDR3aa: CASSLEGQGLTEAFF
CDR3nt: TGCGCCAGCAGCTTGGAGGGACAGGGGCTCACTGAAGCTTTCTTT

d_gene: NA
j_gene: TRBJ1-3
v_gene: TRBV13
abundance: NA
CDR3aa: CASSAHIWGGFSGNTIYF
CDR3nt: TGTGCCAGCAGCGCACACATATGGGGTGGATTCTCTGGAAACACCATATATTTT

d_gene: NA
j_gene: TRBJ1-2
v_gene: TRBV5-1
abundance: NA
CDR3aa: CASSASGGLDGYTF
CDR3nt: TGCGCCAGCAGCGCCTCGGGGGGGTTGGATGGCTACACCTTC

d_gene: NA
j_gene: TRBJ2-3
v_gene: TRBV27
abundance: NA
CDR3aa: CASSLLSLITDTQYF
CDR3nt: TGTGCCAGCAGCCTACTCTCCCTCATCACAGATACGCAGTATTTT

d_gene: NA
j_gene: TRBJ1-4
v_gene: TRBV4-1
abundance: NA
CDR3aa: CASSQYVGTNEKLFF
CDR3nt: TGCGCCAGCAGCCAATATGTCGGCACTAATGAAAAACTGTTTTTT

d_gene: NA
j_gene: TRBJ2-3
v_gene: TRBV9
abundance: NA
CDR3aa: CASSVGPSTDTQYF
CDR3nt: TGTGCCAGCAGCGTAGGTCCTAGCACAGATACGCAGTATTTT

d_gene: NA
j_gene: TRBJ1-1
v_gene: TRBV5-6
abundance: once
CDR3aa: CASSHRQTEAFF
CDR3nt: TGTGCCAGCAGCCACAGACAGACTGAAGCTTTCTTT

d_gene: NA
j_gene: TRBJ2-5
v_gene: TRBV7-2
abundance: NA
CDR3aa: CASTPPGDQETQYF
CDR3nt: TGTGCCAGCACCCCGCCGGGGGACCAAGAGACCCAGTACTTC

d_gene: NA
j_gene: TRBJ2-1
v_gene: TRBV29-1
abundance: NA
CDR3aa: CSGYRGAYNEQFF
CDR3nt: TGCAGCGGATATAGGGGGGCATACAATGAGCAGTTCTTC

d_gene: NA
j_gene: TRBJ2-7
v_gene: TRBV7-6
abundance: once
CDR3aa: CASSPSWGSYEQYF
CDR3nt: TGTGCCAGCAGCCCGAGCTGGGGCTCCTACGAGCAGTACTTC